The subject of this entry is one TCR beta chain. This clone has only a few counts. Its antigen target is currently unknown. Base qualities are not provided; no much larger clone lies one nucleotide away. The donors were included in the validation cohort of around 120 subjects, a group kept apart from the roughly 730-subject first cohort. Libraries were built with the immunoSEQ multiplex PCR assay. As for how the authors treated the data: A statistical classification framework was built for diagnosing cytomegalovirus status from the catalog of TCR beta chain sequences. TCRdb mirrors the immuneACCESS table, restricted to in-frame sequences. Some clones are absent from its copies; in checked studies, under half trace to an unresolved V gene, and the reason for the others is unknown. V and J calls and clone size are copied from that table; D and trimming were computed from the DNA. The sample table lists 200,000 or so clones, less than 85% of them with a count of one. The ten top clones hold around 5.5% of the sample.

The data were taken from a study of cytomegalovirus exposure and HLA in healthy donors (dated by TCRdb to 2015 to 2018). At the level of the whole study: The 500 to 800 repertoires of the first cohort and the 110 or so validation repertoires were produced on the same platform, according to a later analysis. The aim of the study was to test whether cataloging public T cell receptors could identify signatures of past pathogen exposure. High-throughput TCR immunosequencing, statistical association of individual TCRs with disease status, and machine learning were combined to predict cytomegalovirus infection status. In addition to the first cohort of roughly 700 subjects, a separate validation cohort of around 110 different subjects was used.

Results and caveats for the whole study, not just this receptor: A few of the identified cytomegalovirus-associated TCR beta chains were confirmed in vitro to be specific for cytomegalovirus antigens. A later analysis had no HLA typing for the validation cohort, so co-occurrence there was scored across all 130 or so repertoires. The authors suggested that the approach could potentially be generalized to other disease states and immunological phenotypes. Cytomegalovirus status was reported to be diagnosed by the classifier with high specificity and sensitivity in both the original and validation cohorts. A later analysis found that TCRs clustered in the first cohort also tended to co-occur in the approximately 120 validation repertoires, with just under 95% of cluster scores above 0. Most TCR sequences were seen in very few donors, while some public TCRs were found in many individuals. The study gave a list of 150 to 200 TCR beta chains associated with cytomegalovirus.

The receptor was isolated from a woman younger than 35 in good health and CMV-seronegative. What was sequenced was PBMCs.

This receptor has the CDR3 CASSRWRNTGELFF. The sequenced DNA is TGTGCCAGCAGCCGATGGAGAAACACCGGGGAGCTGTTTTTT. Recombination linked TRBV13 to TRBJ2-2, with the D gene not clear enough to name. The germline V gene (reference sequence) provides CDR1 PRHDT and CDR2 FYEKMQ. Trimming at the junction amounts to 5 bases on V and 2 bases on J, and the germline ends lie 9 bases apart. Taken from cysteine to phenylalanine, the CDR3 has 14 residues. The kept DNA is CDR3 alone, 42 bases in frame from the first base.